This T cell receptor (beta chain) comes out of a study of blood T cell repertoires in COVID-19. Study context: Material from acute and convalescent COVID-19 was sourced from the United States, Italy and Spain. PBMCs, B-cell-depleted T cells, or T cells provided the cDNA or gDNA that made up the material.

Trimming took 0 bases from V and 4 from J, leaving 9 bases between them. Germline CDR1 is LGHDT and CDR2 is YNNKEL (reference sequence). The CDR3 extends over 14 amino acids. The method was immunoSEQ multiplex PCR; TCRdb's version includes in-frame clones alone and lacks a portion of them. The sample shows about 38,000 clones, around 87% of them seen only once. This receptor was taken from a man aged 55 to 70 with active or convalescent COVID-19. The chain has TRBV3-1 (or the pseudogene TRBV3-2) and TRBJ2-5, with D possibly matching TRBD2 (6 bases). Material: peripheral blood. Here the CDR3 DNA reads TGTGCCAGCAGCCAAGACGGGAGTAGAGAGACCCAGTACTTC. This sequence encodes CASSQDGSRETQYF.